These T cell receptor beta chains were read from a single sample in a study of blood T cell repertoires in COVID-19. Assay used: immunoSEQ multiplex PCR; TCRdb lists only in-frame clones, some missing. This sample has about 270,000 clones; around nine tenths occur once, and the top ten carry around 1.5%. The source material was peripheral blood. These receptors were taken from a woman aged 60-75 years who had recovered from COVID-19. The CDR3 runs from the conserved cysteine through the conserved F or W. The D gene is left open where the match is weak. Clone size is given for some rows only: seen once, a few or many times, or a class if the clone is expanded.

TRBJ2-3,TRBV28,NA,NA,TGTGCCAGCAGTTTTGGGCTAGCGACTAGCACAGATACGCAGTATTTT,CASSFGLATSTDTQYF
TRBJ1-6,TRBV18,NA,NA,TGTGCCAGCTCACCAGGGCAAATTTCACCCCTCCACTTT,CASSPGQISPLHF
TRBJ1-6,TRBV19,NA,NA,TGTGCCAGTAGCCCTAACCTCGGCTCCTATAATTCACCCCTCCACTTT,CASSPNLGSYNSPLHF
TRBJ2-3,TRBV4-2,NA,TRBD2,TGTGCCAGCAGCCAAGATGGGGTAGCGGGGGGCCTTAGCACAGATACGCAGTATTTT,CASSQDGVAGGLSTDTQYF
TRBJ2-4,TRBV5-6,once,TRBD1,TGTGCCAGCAGCTCCCAACAGGGGACCAAAAACATTCAGTACTTC,CASSSQQGTKNIQYF
TRBJ1-2,TRBV6-5,NA,NA,TGTGCCAGCAGTCTCGGGGGGGCTAACTATGGCTACACCTTC,CASSLGGANYGYTF
TRBJ1-2,TRBV19,NA,NA,TGTGCCAGTAGTATGTGGGGGACAACTAACTATGGCTACACCTTC,CASSMWGTTNYGYTF
TRBJ1-1,TRBV25-1,NA,NA,TGTGCCAGCAGTGATCTCTCTGAAGCTTTCTTT,CASSDLSEAFF
TRBJ1-1,TRBV7-6,NA,NA,TGTGCCAGCAGCCCCGGTCTTAGGTACGGGGACACTGAAGCTTTCTTT,CASSPGLRYGDTEAFF
TRBJ2-3,TRBV11-3,NA,TRBD1,TGTGCCAGCAGCCCCCGGGCAGGGGGCACCGATACGCAGTATTTT,CASSPRAGGTDTQYF
TRBJ2-1,TRBV4-1,NA,TRBD2,TGCGCCAGCAGCCCCCGGTCACTAGCGGGGGAAGGAGGTGAGCAGTTCTTC,CASSPRSLAGEGGEQFF
TRBJ1-1,TRBV14,NA,NA,TGTGCCAGCAGCCGAGGGAGATACACTGAAGCTTTCTTT,CASSRGRYTEAFF
TRBJ2-1,TRBV10-2,NA,TRBD2,TGCGCCAGCAGTCGCGGGGTAGCGGGGGGGAACAATGAGCAGTTCTTC,CASSRGVAGGNNEQFF
TRBJ1-1,TRBV16,NA,NA,TGTGCCAGCAGCCAAACTCAGCTGGGGCCGGTCACTGAAGCTTTCTTT,CASSQTQLGPVTEAFF
TRBJ1-1,TRBV19,once,NA,TGTGCCAGTAATACAATGGCGGGCCCAGCTTTCTTT,CASNTMAGPAFF
TRBJ1-4,TRBV18,NA,TRBD1,TGTGCCAGCTCACGACAGGGCGGGCCTAATGAAAAACTGTTTTTT,CASSRQGGPNEKLFF
TRBJ1-2,TRBV2,NA,TRBD1,TGTGCCAGCCGGGACAGAAACTATGGCTACACCTTC,CASRDRNYGYTF
TRBJ1-4,TRBV3-1/TRBV3-2,NA,NA,TGTGCCAGCAGCCAATCCGGGTTACCTAATGAAAAACTGTTTTTT,CASSQSGLPNEKLFF
TRBJ2-2,TRBV19,NA,TRBD2,TGTGCCAGTAGGGTGTCGGGGGGGGAGGCCGGGGAGCTGTTTTTT,CASRVSGGEAGELFF
TRBJ1-1,TRBV9,NA,NA,TGTGCCAGCAGCCTCACGGCGGGCGCCCCCGTGGCTGAAGCTTTCTTT,CASSLTAGAPVAEAFF
TRBJ2-2,TRBV11-2,few,TRBD1,TGTGCCAGCAGCAACAGGGGATATGGCACCGGGGAGCTGTTTTTT,CASSNRGYGTGELFF
TRBJ1-1,TRBV21-1,few,NA,TGTGCCAGCAGCCGACGGACAGGGGAGAACACTGAAGCTTTCTTT,CASSRRTGENTEAFF
TRBJ2-7,TRBV11-2,NA,TRBD2,TGTGCCAGCAACAACATAGCGGGGGGGCACGAGCAGTACTTC,CASNNIAGGHEQYF
TRBJ2-3,TRBV7-2,few,NA,TGTGCCAGCAGCCAACGTAGCGCCTCTGGGGATACGCAGTATTTT,CASSQRSASGDTQYF
TRBJ1-1,TRBV10-3,once,NA,TGTGCCGTACTGACTGAGATAAACACTGAAGCTTTCTTT,CAVLTEINTEAFF
TRBJ1-6,TRBV28,NA,NA,TGTGCCAGCAGTTTACGGGGGAGTAATTCACCCCTCCACTTT,CASSLRGSNSPLHF
TRBJ1-3,TRBV5-4,NA,TRBD1,TGTGCCAGCAGCTTGGCCGGGACAGGGGGCTCAGGAAACACCATATATTTT,CASSLAGTGGSGNTIYF
TRBJ1-1,TRBV5-6,NA,NA,TGTGCCAGCACCAGGAACACTGAAGCTTTCTTT,CASTRNTEAFF
TRBJ1-3,TRBV7-7,NA,NA,TGTGCTAGCGCCGCCTCGAGAGACTCTGGAAACACCATATATTTT,CASAASRDSGNTIYF
TRBJ2-3,TRBV19,NA,TRBD1,TGTGCCAGTAGTGATCGGACAGGGCGCACGCAGTATTTT,CASSDRTGRTQYF
TRBJ2-2,TRBV3-1/TRBV3-2,NA,NA,TGTGCCAGCAGCATTCTGGAGGGGTCTGACACCGGGGAGCTGTTTTTT,CASSILEGSDTGELFF
TRBJ2-1,TRBV6-1,NA,NA,TGTGCCAGCAGTGAGTCAAGCGGACTCTACAATGAGCAGTTCTTC,CASSESSGLYNEQFF
TRBJ2-4,TRBV7-2,NA,TRBD2,TGTGCCAGCAGCTCGGGACTAGGGGACATTCAGTACTTC,CASSSGLGDIQYF
TRBJ1-2,TRBV3-1/TRBV3-2,NA,NA,TGTGCCAGCAGCCAATGGGGAGAATCCACCTTC,CASSQWGESTF
TRBJ1-1,TRBV5-1,NA,NA,TGCGCCAGCAGCTTGGGCCGGGGGGGTGCGGAGGCTTTCTTT,CASSLGRGGAEAFF
TRBJ2-1,TRBV7-2,NA,TRBD1,TGTGCCAGCAGCTTTTCGTCTGGGACAGGAAGCCACAATGAGCAGTTCTTC,CASSFSSGTGSHNEQFF
TRBJ1-5,TRBV19,NA,NA,TGTGCCAGTAGTAACCCATGGGGTCCGAGGGTTTATAATCAGCCCCAGCATTTT,CASSNPWGPRVYNQPQHF
TRBJ2-1,TRBV4-3,NA,TRBD2,TGCGCCAGCAGCCAAATACTAGCGGGGGGGCTGGGGTCCTACAATGAGCAGTTCTTC,CASSQILAGGLGSYNEQFF
TRBJ2-3,TRBV29-1,NA,TRBD1,TGCAGCGTAGCCGGCGACAGGGACACTAGCACAGATACGCAGTATTTT,CSVAGDRDTSTDTQYF
TRBJ1-6,TRBV6-2/TRBV6-3,NA,TRBD1,TGTGCCAGCAGTCGCGACAGGGCCGCTTGGTTTACCCTCCACTTT,CASSRDRAAWFTLHF
TRBJ1-6,TRBV5-1,NA,NA,TGCGCCAGCAGCTTGGATCGGGGATATTCACCCCTCCACTTT,CASSLDRGYSPLHF
TRBJ1-2,TRBV28,NA,NA,TGTGCCAGCAGTCGACGGCTTCAGACTGGCGGCTACACCTTC,CASSRRLQTGGYTF
TRBJ1-5,TRBV18,NA,TRBD1,TGTGCCAGCTCTCAAACCGGGACAGGGGGTTTTCAGCCCCAGCATTTT,CASSQTGTGGFQPQHF
TRBJ2-5,TRBV7-9,few,TRBD2,TGTGCCAGCAGCCCGGGACTAGCGGGGGTCCAAGAGACCCAGTACTTC,CASSPGLAGVQETQYF
TRBJ2-5,TRBV19,NA,TRBD2,TGTGCCAGTAGTCCCCCGGGACTAGCTCAAGAGACCCAGTACTTC,CASSPPGLAQETQYF